This T cell receptor (beta chain) was profiled in a study of post-analysis software for immune sequencing data. Whole-study results and caveats: In multiple sclerosis, normalized Chao1 diversity was significantly below that of controls. Comparison of patients with controls showed 4 to 6 TRBV segments more frequent in patients, TRBV5-6, TRBV5-1 and TRBV20-1 among them.

Concerning this clonotype itself: The antigen remains unidentified.

Unique molecular identifiers featured in each of the TCR beta cDNA libraries. TCRdb reprocessed the PCR reads with MiXCR, giving one entry per CDR3 protein. This table has hundreds of thousands of distinct CDR3 sequences, nearly 45% appearing once. The CDR3 is 15 residues long. Looked up from germline, CDR1 is SGHDN and CDR2 is FVKESK. Material for sequencing was blood. The chain is built from TRBV14 and TRBJ2-4; 10 nucleotides align to TRBD2. The J call could be wrong; TRBJ2-7 is a better fit for the DNA end. The source is a girl aged 10-17 years with multiple sclerosis. CDR3 sequence: CASSQVSLAGAEQYF. The DNA for the CDR3 is TGTGCCAGCAGCCAAGTAAGCCTAGCGGGAGCCGAGCAGTACTTC.